The clone carrying this T cell receptor beta chain was seen ten or more times. V was pared by 3 bases and J by 5 bases, with 13 bases between. This CDR3 has 14 residues. Time point indicated: pre-sensitization, week 0. Treatment meaning: therapeutic diphenylcyclopropenone sensitization with weekly scalp DPC. Library preparation tagged each individual cDNA molecule with a unique molecular identifier. MiXCR, run by TCRdb on the RACE reads, gives a single entry per CDR3 protein. This sample yields around 260,000 distinct CDR3 sequences, of which about 9.4% are seen a single time; 2.3% belongs to the top ten. These data originate in a study of human T cells and chemical hapten exposure. Study information: Researchers reported sensitizing a roughly 2 cm by roughly 2 cm upper inner arm skin site with 2% DPC.

The sample consisted of whole blood, taken in connection with sensitization to the hapten diphenylcyclopropenone (DPC). This receptor was obtained from a woman aged 35 to 49 with alopecia areata. Some clones in this sample may be carry-over from other donors' samples. This chain joins TRBV12-3 or TRBV12-4 and TRBJ1-1, with TRBD1 as a possible D gene (6 bases). The CDR3 sequence: CASSFGGAQTEAFF. The CDR3 region has the DNA TGTGCCAGCAGTTTCGGGGGGGCCCAGACTGAAGCTTTCTTT.